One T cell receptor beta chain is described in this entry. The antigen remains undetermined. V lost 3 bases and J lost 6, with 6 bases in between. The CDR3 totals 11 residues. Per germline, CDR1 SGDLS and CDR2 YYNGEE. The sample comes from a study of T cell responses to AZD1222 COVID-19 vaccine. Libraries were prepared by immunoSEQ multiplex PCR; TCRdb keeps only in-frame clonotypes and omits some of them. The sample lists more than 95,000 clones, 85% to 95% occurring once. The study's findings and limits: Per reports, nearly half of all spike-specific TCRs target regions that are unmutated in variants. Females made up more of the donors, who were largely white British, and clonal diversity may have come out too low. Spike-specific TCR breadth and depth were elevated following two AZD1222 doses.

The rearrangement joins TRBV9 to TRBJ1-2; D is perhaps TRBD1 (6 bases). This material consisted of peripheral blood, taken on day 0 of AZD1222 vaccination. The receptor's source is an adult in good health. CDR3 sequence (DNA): TGTGCCAGCAGCGGGGGGCATGGCTACACCTTC. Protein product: CASSGGHGYTF.